This T cell receptor (beta chain) was obtained from a study of CXCR3-negative and CXCR3-positive naive CD8 T cells. As to this clonotype: Its antigen is unidentified.

The study made its TRB cDNA libraries by 5' RACE, adding UMI labels. TCRdb processed the 5' RACE reads again and assigns one entry to each CDR3 protein, with no DNA. This repertoire includes 150,000 or so distinct CDR3 sequences. Broader study findings: Hydrophobicity was higher for TRB CDR3s found in CXCR3-positive naive cells than in CXCR3-negative naive cells.

Germline V gene lookup returns CDR1 SQVTM and CDR2 ANQGSEA. The CDR3 loop spans 14 amino acids. V and J are TRBV29-1 and TRBJ1-1. Material for sequencing was naive CXCR3+ CD8+ T cells from blood. Subset of the sample: CD45RO-CCR7+CD27+CD95- naive CD8+ T cells expressing CXCR3 (TNR3+). The sequence was obtained from a human donor in good health. Some clones in this sample may be carry-over from other donors' samples. The CDR3 loop reads CSVEDRRGNTEAFF.